The 3 T cell receptor beta chains below all came from one sample that was sequenced in a study of blood T cells in healthy people across ages. Using a J-beta primer mix together with a sample-barcoded 5' primer, a second PCR was run for roughly 6 to 12 cycles. TCRdb processed the 5' RACE reads anew with MiXCR; each CDR3 protein has one entry. The top ten hold about a sixth of the sample, which has 650,000 to 1,000,000 distinct CDR3 sequences, less than 60% seen once. The source material was blood. The receptors stem from a man older than 75 in good health.

This clonotype turned up a few times. The V gene is TRBV11-2, the J gene TRBJ1-6; tentatively, D is TRBD1 (6 bases). V lost 0 bases, J lost 2 bases, and 8 bases lay in between. Germline V gene lookup returns CDR1 SGHAT and CDR2 FQNNGV. This CDR3 spans 16 amino acids. CDR3: CASSLEGTPYNSPLHF. The CDR3 coding sequence is TGTGCCAGCAGCTTAGAGGGGACACCCTATAATTCACCCCTCCACTTT.

This clonotype was observed a handful of times. The chain couples TRBV2 to TRBJ2-1; no firm D call. The length of the CDR3 is 14 residues. Looked up from germline, CDR1 is SNHLY and CDR2 is FYNNEI. V lost 6 bases, J lost 1 base, and 10 bases lay in between. In nucleotides, the CDR3 is TGTGCCAGCAGGGAGACTCTTTCCTACAATGAGCAGTTCTTC. This gives the protein CASRETLSYNEQFF.

The table lists this clonotype with a few counts. A read error is possible here, since a much larger clone lies one base away. V usage is TRBV15 and J usage is TRBJ1-1; D is ambiguous. Germline V gives CDR1 LNHNV, CDR2 YYDKDF (reference sequence). The ends were cut back, 2 bases at V and 1 base at J, with 8 bases in the middle. CDR3 length: 14 amino acids. CDR3 nucleotides: TGTGCCACCAGCAGAAATCCGACGAACACTGAAGCTTTCTTT. The encoded protein is CATSRNPTNTEAFF.